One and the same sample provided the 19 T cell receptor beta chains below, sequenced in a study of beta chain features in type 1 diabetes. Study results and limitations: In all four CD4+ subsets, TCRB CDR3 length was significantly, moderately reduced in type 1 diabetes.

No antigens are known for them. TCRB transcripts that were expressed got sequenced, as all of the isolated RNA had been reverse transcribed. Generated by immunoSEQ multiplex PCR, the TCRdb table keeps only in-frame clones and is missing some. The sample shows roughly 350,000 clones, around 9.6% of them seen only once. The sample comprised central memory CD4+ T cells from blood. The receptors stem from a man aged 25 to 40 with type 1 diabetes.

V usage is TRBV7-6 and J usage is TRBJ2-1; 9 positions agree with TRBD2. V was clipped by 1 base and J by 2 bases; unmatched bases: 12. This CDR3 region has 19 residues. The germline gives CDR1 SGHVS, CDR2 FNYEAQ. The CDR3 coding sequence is TGTGCCAGCAGCTTAGGGATAGCGGGAGATACCCCTACCTACAATGAGCAGTTCTTC. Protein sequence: CASSLGIAGDTPTYNEQFF.

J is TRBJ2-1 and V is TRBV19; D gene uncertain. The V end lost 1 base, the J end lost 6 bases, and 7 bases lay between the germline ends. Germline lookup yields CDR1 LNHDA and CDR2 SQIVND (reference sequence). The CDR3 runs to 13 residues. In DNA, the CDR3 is TGTGCCAGTAGTATAGGAGCCAGCAATGAGCAGTTCTTC. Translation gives CASSIGASNEQFF.

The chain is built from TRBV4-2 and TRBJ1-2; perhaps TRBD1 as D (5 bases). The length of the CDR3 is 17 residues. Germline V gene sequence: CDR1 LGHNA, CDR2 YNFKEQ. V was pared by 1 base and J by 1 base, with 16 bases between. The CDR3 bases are TGTGCCAGCAGCCAAGGAAACCGGGACGGGAGTAACTATGGCTACACCTTC. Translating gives CASSQGNRDGSNYGYTF.

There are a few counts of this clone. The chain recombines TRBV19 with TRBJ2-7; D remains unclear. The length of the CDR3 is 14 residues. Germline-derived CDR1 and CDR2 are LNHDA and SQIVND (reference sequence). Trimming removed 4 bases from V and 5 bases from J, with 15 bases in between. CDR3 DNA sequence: TGTGCCAGTAGTACGCATTCGGTCATTGACGAGCAGTACTTC. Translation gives CASSTHSVIDEQYF.

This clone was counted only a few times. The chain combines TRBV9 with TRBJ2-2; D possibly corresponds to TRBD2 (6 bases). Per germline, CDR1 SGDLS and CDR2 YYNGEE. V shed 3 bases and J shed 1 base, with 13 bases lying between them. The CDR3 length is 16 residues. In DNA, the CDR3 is TGTGCCAGCAGCGCCGAGGACGGGAGGAACACCGGGGAGCTGTTTTTT. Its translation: CASSAEDGRNTGELFF.

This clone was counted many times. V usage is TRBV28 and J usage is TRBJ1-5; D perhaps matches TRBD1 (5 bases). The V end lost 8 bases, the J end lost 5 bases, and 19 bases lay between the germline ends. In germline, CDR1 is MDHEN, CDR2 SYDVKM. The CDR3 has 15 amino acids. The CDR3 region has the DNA TGTGCCAGCCACCAAAGGGGCAGGGTCGATCAGCCCCAGCATTTT. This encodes CASHQRGRVDQPQHF.

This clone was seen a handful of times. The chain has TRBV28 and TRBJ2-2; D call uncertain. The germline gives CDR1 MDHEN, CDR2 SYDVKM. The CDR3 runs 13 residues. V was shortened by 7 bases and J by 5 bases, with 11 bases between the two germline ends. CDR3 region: CASILRTTGELFF. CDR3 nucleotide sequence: TGTGCCAGCATCCTTAGAACTACCGGGGAGCTGTTTTTT.

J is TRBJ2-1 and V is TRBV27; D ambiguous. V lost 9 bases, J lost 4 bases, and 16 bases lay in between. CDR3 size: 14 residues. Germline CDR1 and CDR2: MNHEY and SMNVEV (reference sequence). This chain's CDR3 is CARRTWGGYNEQFF. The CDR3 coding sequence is TGTGCCAGACGGACGTGGGGTGGATACAATGAGCAGTTCTTC.

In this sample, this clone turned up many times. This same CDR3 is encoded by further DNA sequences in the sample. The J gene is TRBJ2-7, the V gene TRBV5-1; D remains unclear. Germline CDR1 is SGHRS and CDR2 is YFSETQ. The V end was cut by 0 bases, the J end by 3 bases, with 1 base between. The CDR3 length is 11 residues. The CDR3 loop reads CASSLDYEQYF. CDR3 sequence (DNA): TGCGCCAGCAGCTTGGACTACGAGCAGTACTTC.

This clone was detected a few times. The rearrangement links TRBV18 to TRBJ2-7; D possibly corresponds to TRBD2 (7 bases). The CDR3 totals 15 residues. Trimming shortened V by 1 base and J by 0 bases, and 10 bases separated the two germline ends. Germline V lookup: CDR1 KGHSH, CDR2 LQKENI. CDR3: CASSPQGGSSYEQYF. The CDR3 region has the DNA TGTGCCAGCTCACCACAGGGGGGGAGCTCCTACGAGCAGTACTTC.

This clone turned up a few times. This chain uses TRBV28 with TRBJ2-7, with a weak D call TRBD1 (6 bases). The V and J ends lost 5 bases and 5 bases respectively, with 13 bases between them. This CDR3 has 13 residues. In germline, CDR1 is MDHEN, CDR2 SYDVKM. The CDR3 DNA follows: TGTGCCAGCAGTACGCCAGCAGGGGACGAGCAGTACTTC. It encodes CASSTPAGDEQYF.

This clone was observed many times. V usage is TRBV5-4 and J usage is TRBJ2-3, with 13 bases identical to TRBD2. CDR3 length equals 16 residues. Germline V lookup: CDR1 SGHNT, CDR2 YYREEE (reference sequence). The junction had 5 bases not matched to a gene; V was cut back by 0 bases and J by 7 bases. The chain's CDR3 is CASSLGTSGSGNTQYF. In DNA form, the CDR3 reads TGTGCCAGCAGCTTGGGGACTAGCGGGAGTGGAAATACGCAGTATTTT.

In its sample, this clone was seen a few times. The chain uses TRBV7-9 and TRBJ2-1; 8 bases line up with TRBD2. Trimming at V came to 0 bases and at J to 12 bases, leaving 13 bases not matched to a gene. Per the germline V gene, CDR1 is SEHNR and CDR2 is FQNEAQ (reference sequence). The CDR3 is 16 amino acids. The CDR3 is CASSLALAGTEVGQFF. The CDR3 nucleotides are TGTGCCAGCAGCTTAGCGTTAGCGGGAACGGAGGTGGGGCAGTTCTTC.

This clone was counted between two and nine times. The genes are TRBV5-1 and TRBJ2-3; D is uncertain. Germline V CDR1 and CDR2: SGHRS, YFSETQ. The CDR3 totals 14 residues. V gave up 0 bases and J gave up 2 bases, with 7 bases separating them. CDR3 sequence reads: CASSLAIHTDTQYF. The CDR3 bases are TGCGCCAGCAGCTTGGCGATTCACACAGATACGCAGTATTTT.

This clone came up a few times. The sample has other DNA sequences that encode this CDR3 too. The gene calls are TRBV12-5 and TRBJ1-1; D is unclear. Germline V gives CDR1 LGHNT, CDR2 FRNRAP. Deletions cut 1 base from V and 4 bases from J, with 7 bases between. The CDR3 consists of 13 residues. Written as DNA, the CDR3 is TGTGCTAGTGGTTTGGAAGAGGGCACTGAAGCTTTCTTT. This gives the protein CASGLEEGTEAFF.

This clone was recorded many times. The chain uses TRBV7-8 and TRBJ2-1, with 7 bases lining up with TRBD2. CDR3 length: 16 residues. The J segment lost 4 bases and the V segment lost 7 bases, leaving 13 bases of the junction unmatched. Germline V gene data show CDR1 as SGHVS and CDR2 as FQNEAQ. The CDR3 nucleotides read TGTGCCAGCACCCCAAAGCGGGACCGCGAATACAATGAGCAGTTCTTC. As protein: CASTPKRDREYNEQFF.

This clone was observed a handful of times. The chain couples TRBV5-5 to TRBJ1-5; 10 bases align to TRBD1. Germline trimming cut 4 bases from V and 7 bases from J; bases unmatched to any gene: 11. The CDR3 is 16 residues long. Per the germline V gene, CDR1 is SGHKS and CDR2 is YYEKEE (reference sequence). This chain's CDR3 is CASSVETGGAWQPQHF. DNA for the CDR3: TGTGCCAGCAGCGTAGAGACAGGGGGCGCATGGCAGCCCCAGCATTTT.

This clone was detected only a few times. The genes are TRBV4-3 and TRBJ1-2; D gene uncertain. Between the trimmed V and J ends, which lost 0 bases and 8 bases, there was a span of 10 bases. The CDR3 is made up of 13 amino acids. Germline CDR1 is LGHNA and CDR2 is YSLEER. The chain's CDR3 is CASSQDASRGYTF. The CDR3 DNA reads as TGCGCCAGCAGCCAAGATGCGAGCCGGGGCTACACCTTC.

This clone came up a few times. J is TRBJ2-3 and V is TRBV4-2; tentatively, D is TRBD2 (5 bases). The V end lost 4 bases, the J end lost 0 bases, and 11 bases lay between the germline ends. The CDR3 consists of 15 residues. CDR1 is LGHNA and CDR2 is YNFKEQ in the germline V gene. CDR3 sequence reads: CASSPKRTSTDTQYF. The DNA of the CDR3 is TGTGCCAGCAGCCCAAAGAGGACTAGCACAGATACGCAGTATTTT.